The 29 T cell receptor beta chains below were found in one sample sequenced in a study of blood T cell repertoires in COVID-19. The protocol was immunoSEQ multiplex PCR, while the TCRdb copy is restricted to in-frame clones and leaves out a portion. The data contain 97,000 or so clones, around 87% of them singletons. Sequencing was performed on peripheral blood. Receptors originate from a woman in her forties or fifties with COVID-19, enrolled during active disease.

The V gene is TRBV19, the J gene TRBJ1-5; no firm D call. Trimming took 0 bases from V and 0 from J, leaving 6 bases between them. Germline V gene lookup returns CDR1 LNHDA and CDR2 SQIVND (reference sequence). CDR3 length equals 15 residues. This CDR3 is CASSIDGDSNQPQHF. CDR3 DNA: TGTGCCAGTAGTATAGATGGAGATAGCAATCAGCCCCAGCATTTT.

The chain combines TRBV7-2 with TRBJ1-1; D gene uncertain. The CDR3 spans 15 residues. Germline-derived CDR1 and CDR2 are SGHTA and FQGNSA. V was trimmed by 0 bases and J by 3 bases, leaving 11 bases between them. The CDR3 protein is CASSLADTGYTEAFF. The CDR3 region has the DNA TGTGCCAGCAGCTTAGCTGACACCGGCTACACTGAAGCTTTCTTT.

This clone appeared once. The V call is TRBV2, the J call TRBJ2-7; a possible D gene is TRBD2 (5 bases). V lost 2 bases, J lost 6 bases, and 14 bases lay in between. Germline lookup yields CDR1 SNHLY and CDR2 FYNNEI. This CDR3 has 14 residues. The CDR3 DNA sequence: TGTGCCAGCAGTGAATTTGTTGAGGGTTCCGAGCAGTACTTC. This codes for CASSEFVEGSEQYF.

The chain carries TRBV2 and TRBJ2-3; 14 positions match TRBD2. This CDR3 is built from 14 residues. After removal of 4 bases from V and 10 bases from J, the junction contained 4 bases not matched to a gene. The germline CDR1 and CDR2 sequences are SNHLY and FYNNEI. The chain's CDR3 is CASSARTSGGSQYF. Here the CDR3 DNA reads TGTGCCAGCAGTGCCCGGACTAGCGGGGGGTCGCAGTATTTT.

This chain uses TRBV2 with TRBJ2-5; D might be TRBD2 (5 bases). The CDR3 consists of 15 residues. The germline gives CDR1 SNHLY, CDR2 FYNNEI. Between the trimmed V and J ends, which lost 2 bases and 1 base, there was a span of 11 bases. This CDR3 reads CASSELSEAQETQYF. The CDR3 nucleotides read TGTGCCAGCAGTGAACTTAGCGAGGCCCAAGAGACCCAGTACTTC.

Comment on this clone: A junction end diverges from the germline sequence, so it may reflect a read error. J is TRBJ2-2 and V is TRBV7-7; the match to TRBD1 covers 9 bases. This CDR3 region has 16 residues. Per the germline V gene, CDR1 is SSHAT and CDR2 is FNYEAQ (reference sequence). The CDR3 here is CASSLTGTGRTGELFF. Written as DNA, the CDR3 is TGTGCTAGCAGCTTAACCGGGACAGGGAGGACCGGGGAGCTGTTTTTT. The whole variable domain, remainder taken from reference TRBV7-7 and TRBJ2-2, is GAGVSQSPRYKVTKRGQDVTLRCDPISSHATLYWYQQALGQGPEFLTYFNYEAQPDKSGLPSDRFSAERPEGSISTLTIQRTEQRDSAMYRCASSLTGTGRTGELFFGEGSRLTVL.

The chain has TRBV2 and TRBJ1-6; TRBD1 is a possible D gene (5 bases). The CDR3 consists of 17 residues. V lost 6 bases and J 0 bases, leaving 15 bases between the germline ends. From germline, CDR1 is SNHLY and CDR2 FYNNEI. The CDR3 DNA reads TGTGCCAGCAGAAATAAGGGGATAGCCTCCTATAATTCACCCCTCCACTTT. Residues: CASRNKGIASYNSPLHF.

V usage is TRBV10-3 and J usage is TRBJ1-2; 8 bases align to TRBD1. V gave up 4 bases and J gave up 5 bases; unmatched junction bases: 6. The CDR3 loop spans 14 amino acids. Germline CDR1 reads ENHRY; CDR2 reads SYGVKD. The CDR3 here is CAISGQGAPYGYTF. The DNA for the CDR3 is TGTGCCATCAGTGGGCAGGGGGCGCCGTATGGCTACACCTTC.

This chain uses TRBV9 with TRBJ2-2, with D hard to call. Trimming removed 4 bases from V and 0 bases from J, with 19 bases in between. This CDR3 spans 18 amino acids. From germline, CDR1 is SGDLS and CDR2 YYNGEE. The CDR3 here is CASSTGPRPIPNTGELFF. CDR3 bases: TGTGCCAGCAGCACCGGCCCGAGGCCTATTCCGAACACCGGGGAGCTGTTTTTT.

The chain carries TRBV10-1 and TRBJ2-3, with D perhaps TRBD2 (6 bases). CDR3 length: 15 residues. V lost 3 bases and J 2 bases, leaving 12 bases between the germline ends. Germline values: CDR1 WNHNN, CDR2 SYGVQD (reference sequence). This CDR3 is CASSDGGLPTDTQYF. The CDR3 DNA follows: TGCGCCAGCAGTGATGGGGGACTTCCCACAGATACGCAGTATTTT.

The chain combines TRBV7-6 with TRBJ2-7, with 10 positions matching TRBD1. The CDR3 spans 15 residues. Germline-derived CDR1 and CDR2 are SGHVS and FNYEAQ. V shed 1 base and J 12 bases; nucleotides not matched to a gene: 12. CDR3 coding DNA: TGTGCCAGCAGCTTAGGGACAGGGGGACCCCCAGTGCCGTACTTC. Translation gives CASSLGTGGPPVPYF.

This clone appeared a single time. This chain connects TRBV27 to TRBJ1-2; 9 positions match TRBD1. The CDR3 has 15 residues. In germline, CDR1 is MNHEY, CDR2 SMNVEV (reference sequence). Trimming cost V 3 bases and J 4 bases; bases outside gene matches: 6. CDR3 nucleotides: TGTGCCAGCAGTTTGGCAGGGACAGGGATCTATGGCTACACCTTC. Its protein product is CASSLAGTGIYGYTF.

This clone was recorded once. The chain recombines TRBV10-3 with TRBJ1-2; D may be TRBD1 (5 bases). V shed 7 bases and J shed 4 bases, with 13 bases lying between them. CDR3 length equals 13 residues. Germline V CDR1 and CDR2: ENHRY, SYGVKD. The CDR3 loop is CAIMEGSIYGYTF. CDR3 in DNA: TGTGCCATCATGGAGGGGAGCATCTATGGCTACACCTTC.

This sequence joins TRBV9 and TRBJ2-3; D is unresolved. CDR3 length: 16 residues. Per the germline V gene, CDR1 is SGDLS and CDR2 is YYNGEE. V lost 0 bases and J lost 1, with 12 bases in between. DNA of the CDR3: TGTGCCAGCAGCGTAGGGGCGCCAACGGGCACAGATACGCAGTATTTT. The encoded protein is CASSVGAPTGTDTQYF.

The CDR3 reads CASSQDEGTGGFSNQPQHF. The DNA for the CDR3 is TGTGCCAGCAGCCAAGACGAGGGGACAGGGGGGTTTAGCAATCAGCCCCAGCATTTT. The V and J genes are TRBV14 and TRBJ1-5; 11 bases line up with TRBD1. Germline trimming cut 0 bases from V and 0 bases from J; bases unmatched to any gene: 7. The CDR3 consists of 19 residues. Germline V lookup: CDR1 SGHDN, CDR2 FVKESK. Full variable domain (remainder filled in from reference TRBV14 and TRBJ1-5): EAGVTQFPSHSVIEKGQTVTLRCDPISGHDNLYWYRRVMGKEIKFLLHFVKESKQDESGMPNNRFLAERTGGTYSTLKVQPAELEDSGVYFCASSQDEGTGGFSNQPQHFGDGTRLSIL.

J is TRBJ1-6 and V is TRBV27; 7 bases line up with TRBD1. CDR3 length equals 17 residues. The V and J ends lost 3 bases and 6 bases, in that order; junction bases with no gene match: 11. Germline V lookup: CDR1 MNHEY, CDR2 SMNVEV (reference sequence). The DNA for the CDR3 is TGTGCCAGCAGTTTCTACCCATTGGCAGGGGGTAATTCACCCCTCCACTTT. Translation gives CASSFYPLAGGNSPLHF.

The V and J genes are TRBV7-6 and TRBJ1-4; possible D gene TRBD1, 6 bases. CDR1 is SGHVS, CDR2 FNYEAQ, per germline. Trimming removed 5 bases from V and 8 bases from J, with 27 bases in between. The CDR3 is made up of 18 amino acids. CDR3 loop: CASSQLTLSDSMYEKLFF. The CDR3 DNA reads as TGTGCCAGCAGCCAGCTTACTCTCTCGGACAGCATGTACGAAAAACTGTTTTTT.

V and J are TRBV9 and TRBJ2-7, with 11 positions matching TRBD1. CDR3 size: 18 residues. Germline V gene data show CDR1 as SGDLS and CDR2 as YYNGEE. V lost 4 bases and J lost 3; bases outside the gene matches: 15. CDR3 DNA sequence: TGTGCCAGCAGCACGTCAGCGGACAGGGGGCGGGTGGACTACGAGCAGTACTTC. The encoded protein is CASSTSADRGRVDYEQYF.

Regarding this clone: It may be a read error: a sequence one base away is much more abundant. The V and J genes are TRBV5-1 and TRBJ1-1; TRBD1 matches at 8 bases. V lost 3 bases to trimming and J lost 1 base; unmatched junction nucleotides: 2. The CDR3 consists of 14 residues. CDR1 is SGHRS and CDR2 is YFSETQ in the germline V gene. The DNA for the CDR3 is TGCGCCAGCAGCTCCGGACAGGGGAACACTGAAGCTTTCTTT. Amino acids: CASSSGQGNTEAFF.

V usage is TRBV19 and J usage is TRBJ2-1, with D tentatively TRBD1 (5 bases). Germline CDR1 reads LNHDA; CDR2 reads SQIVND (reference sequence). This CDR3 contains 15 residues. V was clipped by 3 bases and J by 0 bases, with 9 bases between them. The DNA for the CDR3 is TGTGCCAGTAGTATTTGGGGCAGCTCCTACAATGAGCAGTTCTTC. Its translation is CASSIWGSSYNEQFF. Full variable domain (remainder filled in from reference TRBV19 and TRBJ2-1): DGGITQSPKYLFRKEGQNVTLSCEQNLNHDAMYWYRQDPGQGLRLIYYSQIVNDFQKGDIAEGYSVSREKKESFPLTVTSAQKNPTAFYLCASSIWGSSYNEQFFGPGTRLTVL.

This clone was recorded only once. V gene TRBV4-1 combines with J gene TRBJ2-5; 14 nucleotides agree with TRBD2. The CDR3 spans 17 residues. V was pared by 4 bases and J by 1 base, with 5 bases of the junction left unmatched. The germline CDR1 and CDR2 sequences are MGHRA and YSYEKL. This chain's CDR3 is CASSLLGLAGVQETQYF. The CDR3 DNA reads TGCGCCAGCAGCCTATTGGGACTAGCGGGGGTCCAAGAGACCCAGTACTTC.

The rearrangement links TRBV2 to TRBJ1-1; D remains ambiguous. This CDR3 spans 14 amino acids. Germline-derived CDR1 and CDR2 are SNHLY and FYNNEI. Trimming took 6 bases from V and 1 from J, leaving 12 bases between them. The CDR3 loop reads CASRADLTNTEAFF. The DNA for the CDR3 is TGTGCCAGCAGGGCGGATCTAACGAACACTGAAGCTTTCTTT.

This clone showed up just once. V and J are TRBV18 and TRBJ2-3; no reliable D call. Germline CDR1 is KGHSH and CDR2 is LQKENI. Trimming pared 3 bases from V and 5 bases from J, leaving 6 bases between. The CDR3 sequence is 12 residues long. CDR3 bases: TGTGCCAGCTCACCGACGGGAGATACGCAGTATTTT. This codes for CASSPTGDTQYF.

This chain joins TRBV3-1 (or the pseudogene TRBV3-2) and TRBJ2-5; D may be TRBD1 (5 bases). Germline V gives CDR1 LGHDT, CDR2 YNNKEL (reference sequence). There are 18 residues in the CDR3. Trimming removed 0 bases at V and 1 base at J, with 18 bases between. CDR3: CASSQDPRQGALQETQYF. In DNA, the CDR3 is TGTGCCAGCAGCCAAGACCCGAGGCAGGGCGCCCTCCAAGAGACCCAGTACTTC.

The chain combines TRBV10-1 with TRBJ2-3, with a weak D call TRBD2 (6 bases). Germline V gene lookup returns CDR1 WNHNN and CDR2 SYGVQD (reference sequence). The CDR3 totals 12 residues. The CDR3 coding sequence is TGCGCTCTTCGGGGGACCACAGATACGCAGTATTTT. It codes for CALRGTTDTQYF.

The chain is built from TRBV7-2 and TRBJ1-6, with 9 bases matching TRBD1. This CDR3 contains 14 residues. Germline-derived CDR1 and CDR2 are SGHTA and FQGNSA. The trim removed 5 bases at V and 9 bases at J, leaving 5 bases unmatched. CDR3 protein: CASSPTGGVSPLHF. Here the CDR3 DNA reads TGTGCCAGCAGCCCCACAGGGGGCGTTTCACCCCTCCACTTT.

The chain combines TRBV5-4 with TRBJ2-2, with TRBD1 matching 9 bases. The CDR3 is 16 residues long. V lost 0 bases and J lost 4; bases outside the gene matches: 4. Germline V gene data show CDR1 as SGHNT and CDR2 as YYREEE (reference sequence). This CDR3 is CASSLDLTGGTGELFF. The DNA for the CDR3 is TGTGCCAGCAGCTTGGATCTGACAGGGGGCACCGGGGAGCTGTTTTTT.

In its sample, this clone was seen once. This chain links TRBV28 with TRBJ2-2; TRBD2 matches 13 bases. CDR3 size: 18 residues. Looked up from germline, CDR1 is MDHEN and CDR2 is SYDVKM. V lost 5 bases and J lost 0; bases outside the gene matches: 6. The CDR3 loop reads CASSQPGLAGTNTGELFF. CDR3 coding DNA: TGTGCCAGCAGTCAACCGGGACTAGCGGGGACGAACACCGGGGAGCTGTTTTTT.

This chain uses TRBV7-9 with TRBJ1-6; TRBD1 might be the D (6 bases). The germline V gene encodes CDR1 SEHNR and CDR2 FQNEAQ (reference sequence). Trimming removed 3 bases at V and 10 bases at J, with 16 bases between. The CDR3 has 15 amino acids. CDR3 residues: CASSFGQTDGSPLHF. The CDR3 nucleotides read TGTGCCAGCAGCTTCGGACAGACTGATGGCTCACCCCTCCACTTT.